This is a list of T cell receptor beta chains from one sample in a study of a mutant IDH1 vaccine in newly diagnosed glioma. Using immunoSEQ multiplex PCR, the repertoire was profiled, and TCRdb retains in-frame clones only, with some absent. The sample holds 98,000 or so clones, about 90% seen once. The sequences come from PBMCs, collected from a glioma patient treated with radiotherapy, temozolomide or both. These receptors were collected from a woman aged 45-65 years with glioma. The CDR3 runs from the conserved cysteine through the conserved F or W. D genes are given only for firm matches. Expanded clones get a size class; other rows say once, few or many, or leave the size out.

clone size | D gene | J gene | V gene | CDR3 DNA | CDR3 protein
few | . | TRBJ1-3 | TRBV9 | TGTGCCAGCAGCGTAGATGGCAGGCCCTCTGGAAACACCATATATTTT | CASSVDGRPSGNTIYF
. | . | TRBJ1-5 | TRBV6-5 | TGTGCCAGCACCGACCCGGGACAAACCGAACAGCCCCAGCATTTT | CASTDPGQTEQPQHF
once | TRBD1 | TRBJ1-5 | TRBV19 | TGTGCCACCCTTGACAGGGGAAGCAATCAGCCCCAGCATTTT | CATLDRGSNQPQHF
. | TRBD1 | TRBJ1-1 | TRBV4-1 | TGCGCCAGCAGCCAATGGGGGGACAGGGGAAACACTGAAGCTTTCTTT | CASSQWGDRGNTEAFF
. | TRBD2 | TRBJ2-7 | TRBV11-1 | TGTGCCAGCAGCTTATCGGCGGGAGAGGTCTACGAGCAGTACTTC | CASSLSAGEVYEQYF
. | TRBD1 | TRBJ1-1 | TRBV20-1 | TGCAGTGCGGCCCGCGACAGGGACTCTTTCTTT | CSAARDRDSFF
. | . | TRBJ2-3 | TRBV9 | TGTGCCAGCAGCGTTTGGGGGCAGGGGTCAGATACGCAGTATTTT | CASSVWGQGSDTQYF
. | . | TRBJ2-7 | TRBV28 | TGTGCCAGCAGTTTGTCCTCCTACGAGCAGTACTTC | CASSLSSYEQYF
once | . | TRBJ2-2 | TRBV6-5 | TGTGCCAGCAATACAAGGAACACCGGGGAGCTGTTTTTT | CASNTRNTGELFF
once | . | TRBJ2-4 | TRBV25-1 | TGTGCCAGCAGTGAATACGGGCTAGCCAAAAACATTCAGTACTTC | CASSEYGLAKNIQYF
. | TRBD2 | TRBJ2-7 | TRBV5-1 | TGCGCCAGCAGCTTGGTGAGTAGCGGGTCCTACGAGCAGTACTTC | CASSLVSSGSYEQYF
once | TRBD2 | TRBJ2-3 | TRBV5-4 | TGTGCCAGCAGCTTTCGAATAGCGGGAGGCACAGATACGCAGTATTTT | CASSFRIAGGTDTQYF
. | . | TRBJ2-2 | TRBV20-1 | TGCAGTGCTAGAGTTGGGCGGGAGCTGTTTTTT | CSARVGRELFF
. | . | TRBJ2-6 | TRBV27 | TGTGCCAGCAGTTTATCTCGGGGGCTCTCTGGGGCCAACGTCCTGACTTTC | CASSLSRGLSGANVLTF
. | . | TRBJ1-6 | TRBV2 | TGTGCCAGCAGTCTCCTAGGGGGTTCGAAATCACCCCTCCACTTT | CASSLLGGSKSPLHF
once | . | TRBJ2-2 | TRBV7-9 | TGTGCCAGCAGACTAACGTCAGAACTCACCGGGGAGCTGTTTTTT | CASRLTSELTGELFF
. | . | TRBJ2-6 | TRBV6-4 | TGTGCCAGCAGTGACTCTGGGGCCAACGTCCTGACTTTC | CASSDSGANVLTF
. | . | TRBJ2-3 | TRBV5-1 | TGCGCCAGCAGCCGTCTGGGGACCACAGATACGCAGTATTTT | CASSRLGTTDTQYF
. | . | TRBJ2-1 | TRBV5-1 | TGCGCCAGCAGCTTGGGCAGGGGAAATGAGCAGTTCTTC | CASSLGRGNEQFF
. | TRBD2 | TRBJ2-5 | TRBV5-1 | TGCGCCAGCAGCTCATTAGTAGCGGGAGCCCAAGAGACCCAGTACTTC | CASSSLVAGAQETQYF
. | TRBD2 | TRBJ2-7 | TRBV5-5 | TGTGCCAGCAGCCTGACTAGCGGGGCGCTCCGCGGCTCCTACGAGCAGTACTTC | CASSLTSGALRGSYEQYF
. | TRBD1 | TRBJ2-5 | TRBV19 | TGTGCCAGTAGTATAAGGGACAGAGCTCAAGAGACCCAGTACTTC | CASSIRDRAQETQYF
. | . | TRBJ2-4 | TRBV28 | TGTGCCATCAGTCAGGGTGCGGACATTCAGTACTTC | CAISQGADIQYF
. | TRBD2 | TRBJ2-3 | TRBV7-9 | TGTGCCAGCAGCTTAGGGCTAGCGGGAAAAACGGATACGCAGTATTTT | CASSLGLAGKTDTQYF
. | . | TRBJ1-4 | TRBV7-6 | TGTGCCAGCAGCTCCACCCTCGGGAATAAGGAAAAACTGTTTTTT | CASSSTLGNKEKLFF
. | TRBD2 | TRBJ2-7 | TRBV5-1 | TGCGCCAGCAGCGGGAGGGGGACTAGCAGCTACGAGCAGTACTTC | CASSGRGTSSYEQYF
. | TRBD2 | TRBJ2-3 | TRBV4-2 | TGTGCCAGCAGCCAAGGATCTAGCGGGGCAAGGGGTACGCAGTATTTT | CASSQGSSGARGTQYF
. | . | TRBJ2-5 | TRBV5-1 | TGCGCCAGCAGCTTGGCCTCTAGGACGGCAAAAGAGACCCAGTACTTC | CASSLASRTAKETQYF
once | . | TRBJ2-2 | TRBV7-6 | TGTGCCAGCAGCTTAGTTAAGACGAACACCGGGGAGCTGTTTTTT | CASSLVKTNTGELFF
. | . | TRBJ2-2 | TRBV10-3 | TGTGCCATCGGGCGGGGCCCGAACACCGGGGAGCTGTTTTTT | CAIGRGPNTGELFF
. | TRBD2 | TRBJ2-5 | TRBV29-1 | TGCAGCGTTGAAGGTGGCGTCAGCGGGAGATCTCAAGAGACCCAGTACTTC | CSVEGGVSGRSQETQYF
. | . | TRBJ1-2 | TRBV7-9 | TGTGCCAGCAGCCCCCAGGGGAACTATGGCTACACCTTC | CASSPQGNYGYTF
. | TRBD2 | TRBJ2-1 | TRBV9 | TGTGCCAGCAGCGTATCTAGCGGGAGGGCCAATGAGCAGTTCTTC | CASSVSSGRANEQFF
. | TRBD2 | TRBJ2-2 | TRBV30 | TGTGCCTGGAGTGTACAGGAACTAGCGGGGCACCGGGGAGCTGTTTTT | CAWSVQELAGHRGAVF
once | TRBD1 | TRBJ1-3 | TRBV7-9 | TGTGCCAGCAGCCGGGACAGTGGATCTGGAAACACCATATATTTT | CASSRDSGSGNTIYF
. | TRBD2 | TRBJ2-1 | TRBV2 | TGTGCCAGTCGGGAACTAGCGGGGTACAATGAGCAGTTCTTC | CASRELAGYNEQFF
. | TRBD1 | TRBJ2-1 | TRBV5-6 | TGTGCCAGCACAAACCGGGACAGGGAGTTCTTC | CASTNRDREFF
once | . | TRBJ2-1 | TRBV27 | TGTGCCAGCAGTTTGGGTCCTTCCTACAATGAGCAGTTCTTC | CASSLGPSYNEQFF
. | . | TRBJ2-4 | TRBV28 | TGTGCCAGCAGCCCTGAGGGGAGACTCTTGGAAAACATTCAGTACTTC | CASSPEGRLLENIQYF
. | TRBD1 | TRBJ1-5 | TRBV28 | TGTGCCAGCAGCGGACAGACAGGGAACAATCAGCCCCAGCATTTT | CASSGQTGNNQPQHF
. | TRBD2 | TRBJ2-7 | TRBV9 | TGTGCCAGCAGCCACGGGAGGGAGGGCCACGAGCAGTACTTC | CASSHGREGHEQYF
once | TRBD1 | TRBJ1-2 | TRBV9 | TGTGCCAGCAGCGGACCGGGGGCAGGGGGCGACTATGGCTACACCTTC | CASSGPGAGGDYGYTF
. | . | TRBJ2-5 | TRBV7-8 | TGTGCCAGCAGCACCTGGGAGCAGATGGAGACCCAGTACTTC | CASSTWEQMETQYF
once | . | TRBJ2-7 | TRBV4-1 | TGCGCCAGCAGCCAAGCCCCGTACGAGCAGTACTTC | CASSQAPYEQYF
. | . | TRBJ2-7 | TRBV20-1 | TGCAGTGCTGGATACGAGCAGTACTTC | CSAGYEQYF
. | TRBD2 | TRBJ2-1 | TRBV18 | TGTGCCAGCTCACCACCTACTAGCGGGAGACTTGACAATGAGCAGTTCTTC | CASSPPTSGRLDNEQFF
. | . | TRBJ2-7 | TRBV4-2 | TGTGCCAGCAGCCAAGAGTTACTTATCTACGAGCAGTACTTC | CASSQELLIYEQYF
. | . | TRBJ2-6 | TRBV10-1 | TGCGCCAGCAGTGAATCTGGGGCCAACGTCCTGACTTTC | CASSESGANVLTF
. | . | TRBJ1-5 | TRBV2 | TGTGCCAGCAGTGATCTACCGTCGGGAAGCAATCAGCCCCAGCATTTT | CASSDLPSGSNQPQHF
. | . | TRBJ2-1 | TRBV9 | TGTGCCAGCAGCGTAGAAGGGCGGGGTGAGCAGTTCTTC | CASSVEGRGEQFF
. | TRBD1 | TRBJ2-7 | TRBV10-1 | TGCGCCAGCAGTGACGGGACAGGGGTCTACGAGCAGTACTTC | CASSDGTGVYEQYF
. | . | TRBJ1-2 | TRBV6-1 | TGTGCCAGCAGTGAAGACAGGACGCCCCGCCGACGATTC | CASSEDRTPRRRF
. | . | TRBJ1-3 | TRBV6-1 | TGTGCCACTTCCGACGGATTATTCTCTGGAAACACCATATATTTT | CATSDGLFSGNTIYF
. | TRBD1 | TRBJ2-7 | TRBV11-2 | TGTGCCAGCAGCTTAGAAAGGGACAGCTTTTACGAGCAGTACTTC | CASSLERDSFYEQYF
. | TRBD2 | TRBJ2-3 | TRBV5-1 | TGCGCCAGCAGCTCCCCTAGCGGGATGGGTGCAGATACGCAGTATTTT | CASSSPSGMGADTQYF